These T cell receptor beta chains were read from a single sample in a study of cytomegalovirus exposure and HLA in healthy donors. Some clones are missing from TCRdb's copy, which holds only in-frame ones; the method was immunoSEQ multiplex PCR. The sample contains about 160,000 clones, about 96% of which appear only once. The sequenced sample was PBMCs. All receptors derive from a woman younger than 35 in good health and CMV-seronegative. Both conserved end residues are part of each CDR3. D genes are given only for firm matches. Only part of the rows carry a size: once, few, many, or a class if the clone is expanded.

>NA|NA|TRBV6-5|TRBJ1-2
TGTGCCAGCAGTCTTTCGGTGGAGGCGCTTGGCTACACCTTC
CASSLSVEALGYTF
>NA|NA|TRBV7-8|TRBJ1-3
TGTGCCAGCAGCTTAGTCGTCGCTGGAAACACCATATATTTT
CASSLVVAGNTIYF
>TRBD1|NA|TRBV6-1|TRBJ2-5
TGTGCCAGCAGTGAACCCTCGGGGACAGGAGTTAAGTACCAAGAGACCCAGTACTTC
CASSEPSGTGVKYQETQYF
>NA|NA|TRBV5-4|TRBJ1-1
TGTGCCAGCAGCACTAAACGAGGGGGGGGAACTGAAGCTTTCTTT
CASSTKRGGGTEAFF
>NA|NA|TRBV29-1|TRBJ1-5
TGCAGCGTTCGGACTGCCTATCAGCCCCAGCATTTT
CSVRTAYQPQHF
>NA|NA|TRBV15|TRBJ2-2
TGTGCCACCAGCAGAGACTGGGGGAGGACCGGGGAGCTGTTTTTT
CATSRDWGRTGELFF
>NA|NA|TRBV6-5|TRBJ1-1
TGTGCCAGCAGTTACTCAGGTACAGGTCCGAAAGGGGCTTTCTTT
CASSYSGTGPKGAFF
>NA|NA|TRBV30|TRBJ1-2
TGTGCCTGGGAGTCTGGGGCTCAAGGCTACACCTTC
CAWESGAQGYTF
>TRBD1|NA|TRBV7-2|TRBJ2-7
TGTGCCAGCAGCTCCCAGGGGGCCAACACCTACGAGCAGTACTTC
CASSSQGANTYEQYF
>NA|NA|TRBV9|TRBJ2-3
TGTGCCAGCAGCTTTCGACTAGACGGCACAGATACGCAGTATTTT
CASSFRLDGTDTQYF
>NA|NA|TRBV11-1|TRBJ1-1
TGTGCCAGCAGCTTCAGGGCGGACACTGAAGCTTTCTTT
CASSFRADTEAFF
>TRBD1|NA|TRBV7-2|TRBJ1-4
TGTGCCAGCAGCTGGGACAGGGGAAGTGAAAAACTGTTTTTT
CASSWDRGSEKLFF
>NA|NA|TRBV6-5|TRBJ1-3
TGTGCCAGCAGCGACGGGAGCTCTGGAAACACCATATATTTT
CASSDGSSGNTIYF
>NA|NA|TRBV6-5|TRBJ1-1
TGTGCCAGCAGACAAAGGGGGTACACTGAAGCTTTCTTT
CASRQRGYTEAFF
>NA|NA|TRBV5-1|TRBJ1-4
TGCGCCAGCAGCTCCCACCGTTCAAACAGGGAAACTAATGAAAAACTGTTTTTT
CASSSHRSNRETNEKLFF
>TRBD1|NA|TRBV30|TRBJ2-3
TGTGCCTGGAGTGTACCGGGACAGGGGTCCGGCACAGATACGCAGTATTTT
CAWSVPGQGSGTDTQYF
>TRBD1|NA|TRBV5-1|TRBJ2-7
TGCGCCAGCAGCTTGTCCGGACAGGGGTTCGACGAGCAGTACTTC
CASSLSGQGFDEQYF
>NA|NA|TRBV14|TRBJ1-2
TGTGCCAGCAGCCAAGTCCCCGGGGGGGCTGGAGACTATGGCTACACCTTC
CASSQVPGGAGDYGYTF
>TRBD1|many|TRBV4-2|TRBJ2-2
TGTGCCAGCAGCCAAGGGACAGGGGACACCGGGGAGCTGTTTTTT
CASSQGTGDTGELFF
>TRBD1|NA|TRBV10-2|TRBJ1-2
TGCGCCAGCAGAAAGACAGGGAACCCCTATGGCTACACCTTC
CASRKTGNPYGYTF
>NA|NA|TRBV19|TRBJ1-3
TGTGCCAGTAGTATCTGGGACACCCTCTCTGGAAACACCATATATTTT
CASSIWDTLSGNTIYF
>NA|NA|TRBV15|TRBJ1-4
TGTGCCACCAGCATCTACAGGACAACTAATGAAAAACTGTTTTTT
CATSIYRTTNEKLFF
>TRBD1|NA|TRBV19|TRBJ2-7
TGTGCCAGTAGTAACCCAGGGGGCGTTTCGTCCTACGAGCAGTACTTC
CASSNPGGVSSYEQYF
>NA|NA|TRBV6-5|TRBJ2-1
TGTGCCAGCAGTTACTCGACGCAGCTAGGGGCCAATGAGCAGTTCTTC
CASSYSTQLGANEQFF
>NA|NA|TRBV7-2|TRBJ1-2
TGTGCCAGCAGCTTGTTCGGTTATGGCTACACCTTC
CASSLFGYGYTF